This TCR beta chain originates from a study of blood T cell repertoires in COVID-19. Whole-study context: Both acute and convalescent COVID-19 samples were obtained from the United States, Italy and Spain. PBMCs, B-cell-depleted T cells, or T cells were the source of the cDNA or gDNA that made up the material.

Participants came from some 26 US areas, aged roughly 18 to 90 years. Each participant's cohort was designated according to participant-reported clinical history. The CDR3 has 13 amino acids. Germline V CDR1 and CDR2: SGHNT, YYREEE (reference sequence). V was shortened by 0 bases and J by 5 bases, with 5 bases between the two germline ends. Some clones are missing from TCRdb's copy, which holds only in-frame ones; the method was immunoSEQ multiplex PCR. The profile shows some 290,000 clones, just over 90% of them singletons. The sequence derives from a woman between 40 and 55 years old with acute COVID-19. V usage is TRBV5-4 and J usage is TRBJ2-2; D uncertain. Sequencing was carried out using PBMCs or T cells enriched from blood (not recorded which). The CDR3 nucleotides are TGTGCCAGCAGCTTGGGCGGAACCGGGGAGCTGTTTTTT. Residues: CASSLGGTGELFF.